These 18 T cell receptor beta chains came from one sample sequenced in a study of early T cells in non-severe SARS-CoV-2 infection. One entry per CDR3 protein results from TCRdb running MiXCR on the 5' RACE reads. Of tens of thousands of distinct CDR3 sequences listed, 15% to 18% are singletons. The sequenced sample was whole blood. The receptors originated from an adult who was a healthcare worker with PCR-confirmed SARS-CoV-2 infection or an uninfected control (not recorded which).

This clonotype was observed a few times. The J gene is TRBJ1-4, the V gene TRBV7-9; 11 bases map to TRBD1. Germline V gene sequence: CDR1 SEHNR, CDR2 FQNEAQ (reference sequence). The CDR3 is 17 residues long. The J segment lost 8 bases and the V segment lost 1 base, leaving 9 bases of the junction unmatched. CDR3: CASSLGRRTGGEEKLFF. In DNA form, the CDR3 reads TGTGCCAGCAGCTTAGGAAGGAGGACAGGGGGCGAAGAAAAACTGTTTTTT.

In this sample, this clonotype turned up a few times. The chain employs TRBV29-1 and TRBJ2-7; 12 bases align to TRBD1. Germline assignment: CDR1 SQVTM and CDR2 ANQGSEA. The CDR3 totals 14 residues. Trimming removed 6 bases from V and 6 bases from J; junction bases left unmatched: 9. CDR3 sequence reads: CSVESGTGGREQYF. DNA of the CDR3: TGCAGCGTGGAGTCGGGGACAGGGGGCCGCGAGCAGTACTTC.

This clonotype has more than one count but fewer than ten. This rearrangement joins TRBV7-9 to TRBJ2-7; D gene ambiguous. Trimming stripped 5 bases from V and 3 bases from J, with 17 bases between. The CDR3 has 15 amino acids. Germline V CDR1 and CDR2: SEHNR, FQNEAQ (reference sequence). CDR3 protein: CASSPRVRKNYEQYF. The CDR3 DNA is TGTGCCAGCAGCCCCCGTGTGCGGAAGAACTACGAGCAGTACTTC.

The chain couples TRBV6-6 to TRBJ2-6; D is unresolved. The CDR3 consists of 16 residues. Deletions cut 2 bases from V and 1 base from J, with 9 bases between. From germline, CDR1 is MNHNY and CDR2 SVGAGI (reference sequence). CDR3 sequence: CASSYTVGSGANVLTF. CDR3 sequence (DNA): TGTGCCAGCAGTTACACCGTAGGGTCTGGGGCCAACGTCCTGACTTTC.

The genes are TRBV6-4 and TRBJ1-5; D gene ambiguous. Germline CDR1 is MRHNA and CDR2 is SNTAGT. CDR3 length: 13 amino acids. V lost 0 bases and J lost 6, with 6 bases in between. The CDR3 nucleotides read TGTGCCAGCAGTGACTCGTGGGGTCAGCCCCAGCATTTT. Protein: CASSDSWGQPQHF.

The chain has TRBV6-6 and TRBJ2-2; D unclear. The CDR3 consists of 16 residues. V lost 0 bases and J 3 bases, leaving 11 bases between the germline ends. The germline CDR1 and CDR2 sequences are MNHNY and SVGAGI (reference sequence). The DNA for the CDR3 is TGTGCCAGCAGTTACTCGATAAGGGTGGACACCGGGGAGCTGTTTTTT. Translated, it gives CASSYSIRVDTGELFF.

The rearrangement links TRBV6-5 to TRBJ2-2; a weak D match, TRBD2 (5 bases). Trimming shortened V by 0 bases and J by 1 base, and 15 bases separated the two germline ends. Germline V CDR1 and CDR2: MNHEY, SVGAGI. CDR3 size: 18 residues. For the CDR3, the DNA is TGTGCCAGCAGTTACTCGCTCGGCGAGGGCCTGAACACCGGGGAGCTGTTTTTT. Protein: CASSYSLGEGLNTGELFF.

This clonotype has just a few counts. V and J are TRBV11-2 and TRBJ1-1; TRBD1 matches 9 bases. The germline gives CDR1 SGHAT, CDR2 FQNNGV. The CDR3 is 17 amino acids. The trim removed 0 bases at V and 0 bases at J, leaving 5 bases unmatched. CDR3 amino acids: CASSLEGDRELNTEAFF. The CDR3 DNA sequence: TGTGCCAGCAGCTTAGAAGGGGACAGGGAACTGAACACTGAAGCTTTCTTT.

V is TRBV19 and J is TRBJ2-1; TRBD1 or TRBD2 may be the D gene (6 bases each). Germline V lookup: CDR1 LNHDA, CDR2 SQIVND (reference sequence). Trimming took off 3 bases at V and 8 bases at J, with 17 bases between the two ends. This CDR3 region has 15 residues. The chain's CDR3 is CASSIGRGPRDEQFF. CDR3 in DNA: TGTGCCAGTAGTATCGGACGGGGGCCTCGGGATGAGCAGTTCTTC.

This chain links TRBV12-3 or TRBV12-4 with TRBJ1-3; the D gene is possibly TRBD1 (5 bases). There are 16 residues in the CDR3. V lost 6 bases and J lost 6, with 21 bases in between. The CDR3 loop reads CASSPTGTTFKNTIYF. The CDR3 region has the DNA TGTGCCAGCAGCCCTACCGGGACTACCTTTAAAAACACCATATATTTT.

This clonotype has only a few counts. This rearrangement joins TRBV7-6 to TRBJ2-1; 7 bases match TRBD2. Germline CDR1 SGHVS, CDR2 FNYEAQ. The ends lost 4 bases at V and 2 bases at J; junction bases unmatched: 11. CDR3 length equals 17 residues. DNA for the CDR3: TGTGCCAGCAGCTGGGACTATCCCGGGGGAACCTACAATGAGCAGTTCTTC. This translates into CASSWDYPGGTYNEQFF.

V gene TRBV11-2 combines with J gene TRBJ2-2; 7 bases are a match to TRBD1. V gave up 5 bases and J gave up 6 bases; unmatched junction bases: 9. The CDR3 spans 15 residues. In germline, CDR1 is SGHAT, CDR2 FQNNGV. The CDR3 here is CASSVRTGVAGELFF. The CDR3 coding sequence is TGTGCCAGCAGCGTCAGGACAGGTGTGGCCGGGGAGCTGTTTTTT.

The rearrangement uses TRBV7-9 and TRBJ1-1, with D possibly matching TRBD1 (6 bases). The CDR3 runs to 13 residues. CDR1 is SEHNR and CDR2 is FQNEAQ in the germline V gene (reference sequence). With 5 bases removed from V and 2 bases from J, the gap between germline ends came to 9 bases. In nucleotides, the CDR3 is TGTGCCAGCAGCGGACAGACCAACACTGAAGCTTTCTTT. Translating it yields CASSGQTNTEAFF.

This clonotype has more than one count but fewer than ten. This chain connects TRBV28 to TRBJ2-1; either TRBD1 or TRBD2 may supply D (6 bases each). This CDR3 spans 14 amino acids. V gave up 5 bases and J gave up 7 bases, with 15 bases separating them. Germline-derived CDR1 and CDR2 are MDHEN and SYDVKM. The CDR3 loop reads CASSAPGGLNEQFF. The CDR3 DNA sequence: TGTGCCAGCAGTGCTCCCGGGGGCCTTAATGAGCAGTTCTTC.

This clonotype has ten or more counts. The chain combines TRBV30 with TRBJ2-7; TRBD2 agrees at 7 bases. This CDR3 contains 12 residues. Germline lookup yields CDR1 GTSNPN and CDR2 SVGIG (reference sequence). Trimming took 4 bases from V and 2 from J; bases not matched to a gene: 2. In DNA, the CDR3 is TGTGCCTGGATTGGGGGGGCCTACGAGCAGTACTTC. It specifies CAWIGGAYEQYF. Drawing the rest from reference TRBV30 and TRBJ2-7, the complete variable domain is SQTIHQWPATLVQPVGSPLSLECTVEGTSNPNLYWYRQAAGRGLQLLFYSVGIGQISSEVPQNLSASRPQDRQFILSSKKLLLSDSGFYLCAWIGGAYEQYFGPGTRLTVT.

This clonotype was counted only a few times. The rearrangement joins TRBV19 to TRBJ2-7; maybe TRBD1 (5 bases). Per the germline V gene, CDR1 is LNHDA and CDR2 is SQIVND (reference sequence). V was cut by 5 bases and J by 1 base, with 12 bases left in between. This CDR3 is built from 14 residues. The CDR3 DNA follows: TGTGCCAGTAGTCCAGGGTTATTTTCCTACGAGCAGTACTTC. Amino acids: CASSPGLFSYEQYF.

The V call is TRBV13, the J call TRBJ1-2, with 8 bases lining up with TRBD1. The length of the CDR3 is 15 residues. The germline CDR1 and CDR2 sequences are PRHDT and FYEKMQ (reference sequence). Trimming took 5 bases from V and 0 from J; bases not matched to a gene: 5. The CDR3 spells CASSQSRGPNYGYTF. CDR3 coding DNA: TGTGCCAGCAGCCAGAGCAGGGGGCCTAACTATGGCTACACCTTC.

This clonotype was observed many times. The gene calls are TRBV6-6 and TRBJ2-1, with D possibly TRBD1 on 6 matching bases. V dropped 6 bases and J dropped 9 bases, with 21 bases sitting between them. This CDR3 region has 15 residues. The germline gives CDR1 MNHNY, CDR2 SVGAGI (reference sequence). The CDR3 here is CASSPQDSRLGEQFF. The CDR3 DNA is TGTGCCAGCAGCCCTCAGGACAGCCGTTTGGGTGAGCAGTTCTTC.